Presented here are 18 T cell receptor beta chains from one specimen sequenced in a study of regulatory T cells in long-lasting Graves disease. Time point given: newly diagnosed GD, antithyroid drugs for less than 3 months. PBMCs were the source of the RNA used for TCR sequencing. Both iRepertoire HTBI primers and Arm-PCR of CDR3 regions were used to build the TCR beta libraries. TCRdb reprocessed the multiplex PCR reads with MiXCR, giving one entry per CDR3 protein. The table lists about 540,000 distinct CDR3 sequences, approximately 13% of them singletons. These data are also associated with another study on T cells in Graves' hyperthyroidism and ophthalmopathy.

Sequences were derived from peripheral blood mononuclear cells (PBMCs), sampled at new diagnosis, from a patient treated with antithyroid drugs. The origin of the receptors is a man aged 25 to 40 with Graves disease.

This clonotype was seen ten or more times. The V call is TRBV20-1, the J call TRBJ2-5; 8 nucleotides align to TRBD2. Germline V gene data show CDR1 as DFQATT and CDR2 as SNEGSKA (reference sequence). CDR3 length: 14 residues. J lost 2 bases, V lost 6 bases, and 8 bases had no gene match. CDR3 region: CSASAGDAQETQYF. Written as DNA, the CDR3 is TGCAGTGCCTCAGCGGGAGACGCGCAAGAGACCCAGTACTTC.

The DNA for the CDR3 is TGTGCCAGTAGTATCTCGCGGGACCCCACAGATACGCAGTATTTT. Encoded protein: CASSISRDPTDTQYF. The rearrangement uses TRBV19 and TRBJ2-3; D is perhaps TRBD2 (6 bases). CDR3 size: 15 residues. The germline V and J ends were trimmed by 3 bases and 2 bases, with 12 bases remaining between them. Germline V gene data show CDR1 as LNHDA and CDR2 as SQIVND (reference sequence).

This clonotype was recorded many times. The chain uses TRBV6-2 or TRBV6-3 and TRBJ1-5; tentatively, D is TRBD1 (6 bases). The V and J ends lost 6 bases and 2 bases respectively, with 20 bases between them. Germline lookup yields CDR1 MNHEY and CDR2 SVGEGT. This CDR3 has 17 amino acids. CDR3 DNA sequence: TGTGCCAGCAGGGCCCCACTCCGGGACAACGGCAATCAGCCCCAGCATTTT. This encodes CASRAPLRDNGNQPQHF.

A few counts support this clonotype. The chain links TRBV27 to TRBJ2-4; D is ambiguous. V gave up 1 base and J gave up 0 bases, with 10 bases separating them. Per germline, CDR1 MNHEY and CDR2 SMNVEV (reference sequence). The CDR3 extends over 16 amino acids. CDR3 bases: TGTGCCAGCAGTTTATATTCGGTGGTAGCCAAAAACATTCAGTACTTC. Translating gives CASSLYSVVAKNIQYF.

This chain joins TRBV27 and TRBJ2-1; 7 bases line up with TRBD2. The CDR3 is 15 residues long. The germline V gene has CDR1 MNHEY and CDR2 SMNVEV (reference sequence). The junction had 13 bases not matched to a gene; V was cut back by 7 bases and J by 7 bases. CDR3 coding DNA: TGTGCCAGCACCCGGGGGGACCCGAAAGGGAATGAGCAGTTCTTC. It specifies CASTRGDPKGNEQFF.

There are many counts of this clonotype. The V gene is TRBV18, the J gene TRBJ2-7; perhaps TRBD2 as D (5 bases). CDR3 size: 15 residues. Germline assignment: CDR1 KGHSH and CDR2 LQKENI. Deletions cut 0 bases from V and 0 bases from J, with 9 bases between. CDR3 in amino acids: CASSPPARGSYEQYF. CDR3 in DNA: TGTGCCAGCTCACCACCGGCTCGGGGCTCCTACGAGCAGTACTTC.

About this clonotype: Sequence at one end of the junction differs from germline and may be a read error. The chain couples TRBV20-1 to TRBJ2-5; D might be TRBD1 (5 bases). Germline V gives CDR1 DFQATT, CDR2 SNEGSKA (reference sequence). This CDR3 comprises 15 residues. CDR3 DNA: TGCAGTGCCCGTGTCGGCAGGGCGATCCAAAAGACCCAGTACTTC. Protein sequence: CSARVGRAIQKTQYF.

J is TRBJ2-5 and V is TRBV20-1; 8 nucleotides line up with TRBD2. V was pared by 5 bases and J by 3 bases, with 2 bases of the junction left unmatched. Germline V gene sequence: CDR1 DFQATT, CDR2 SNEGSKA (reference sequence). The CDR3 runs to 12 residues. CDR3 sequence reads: CSADGREETQYF. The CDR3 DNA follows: TGCAGTGCTGACGGGAGGGAAGAGACCCAGTACTTC.

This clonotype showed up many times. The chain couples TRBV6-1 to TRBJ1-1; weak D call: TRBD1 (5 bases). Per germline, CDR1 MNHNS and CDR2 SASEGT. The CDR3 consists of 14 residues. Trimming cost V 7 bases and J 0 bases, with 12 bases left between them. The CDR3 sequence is CASNPGRMNTEAFF. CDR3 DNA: TGTGCCAGCAACCCGGGACGGATGAACACTGAAGCTTTCTTT.

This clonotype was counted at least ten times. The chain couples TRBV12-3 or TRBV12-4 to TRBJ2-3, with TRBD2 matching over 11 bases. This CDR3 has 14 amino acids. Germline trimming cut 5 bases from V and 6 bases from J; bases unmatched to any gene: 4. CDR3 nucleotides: TGTGCCAGCAGTCAGGGACTAGCGGTCGATACGCAGTATTTT. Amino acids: CASSQGLAVDTQYF.

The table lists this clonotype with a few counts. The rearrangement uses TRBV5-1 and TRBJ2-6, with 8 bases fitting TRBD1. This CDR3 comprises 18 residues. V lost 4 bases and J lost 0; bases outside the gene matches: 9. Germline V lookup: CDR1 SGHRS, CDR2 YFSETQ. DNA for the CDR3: TGCGCCAGCAGCCCCAGGGGGCAGATTCCCTCTGGGGCCAACGTCCTGACTTTC. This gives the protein CASSPRGQIPSGANVLTF. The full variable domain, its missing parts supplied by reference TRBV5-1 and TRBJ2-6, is KAGVTQTPRYLIKTRGQQVTLSCSPISGHRSVSWYQQTPGQGLQFLFEYFSETQRNKGNFPGRFSGRQFSNSRSEMNVSTLELGDSALYLCASSPRGQIPSGANVLTFGAGSRLTVL.

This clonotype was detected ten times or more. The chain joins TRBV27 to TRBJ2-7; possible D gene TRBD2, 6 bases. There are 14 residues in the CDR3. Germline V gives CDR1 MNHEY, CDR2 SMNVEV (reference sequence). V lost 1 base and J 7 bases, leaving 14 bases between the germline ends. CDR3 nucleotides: TGTGCCAGCAGTTTATGGGTCTTTGCGGGGGAGCAGTACTTC. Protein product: CASSLWVFAGEQYF.

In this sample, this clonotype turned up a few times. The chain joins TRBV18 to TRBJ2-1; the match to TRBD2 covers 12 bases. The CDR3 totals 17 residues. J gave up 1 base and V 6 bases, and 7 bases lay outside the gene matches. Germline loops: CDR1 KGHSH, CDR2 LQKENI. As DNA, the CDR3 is TGTGCCAGCTCGACTAGCGGGAGAAACTTTTCCTACAATGAGCAGTTCTTC. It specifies CASSTSGRNFSYNEQFF.

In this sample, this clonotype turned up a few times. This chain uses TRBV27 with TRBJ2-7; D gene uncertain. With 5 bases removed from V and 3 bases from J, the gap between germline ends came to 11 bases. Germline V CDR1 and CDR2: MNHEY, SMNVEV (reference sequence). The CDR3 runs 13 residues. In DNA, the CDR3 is TGTGCCAGCAGTGCGGCTTTTTACTACGAGCAGTACTTC. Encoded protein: CASSAAFYYEQYF.

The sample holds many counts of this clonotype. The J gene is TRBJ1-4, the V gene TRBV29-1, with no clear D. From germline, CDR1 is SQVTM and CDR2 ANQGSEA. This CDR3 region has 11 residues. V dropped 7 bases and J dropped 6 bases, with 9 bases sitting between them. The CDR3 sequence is CSGLDDEKLFF. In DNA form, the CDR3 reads TGCAGCGGGCTCGACGATGAAAAACTGTTTTTT.

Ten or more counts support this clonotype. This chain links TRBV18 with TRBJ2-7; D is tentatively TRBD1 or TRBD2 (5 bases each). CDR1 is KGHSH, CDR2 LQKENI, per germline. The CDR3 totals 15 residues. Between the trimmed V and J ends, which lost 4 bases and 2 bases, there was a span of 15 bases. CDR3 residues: CASSHWQGPPYEQYF. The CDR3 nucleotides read TGTGCCAGCTCACATTGGCAGGGACCTCCCTACGAGCAGTACTTC.

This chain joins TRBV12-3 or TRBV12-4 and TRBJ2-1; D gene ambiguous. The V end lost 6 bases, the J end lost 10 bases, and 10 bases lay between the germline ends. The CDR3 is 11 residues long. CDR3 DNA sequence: TGTGCCAGCAGCTCTCTCTTGGAGCAGTTCTTC. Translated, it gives CASSSLLEQFF.

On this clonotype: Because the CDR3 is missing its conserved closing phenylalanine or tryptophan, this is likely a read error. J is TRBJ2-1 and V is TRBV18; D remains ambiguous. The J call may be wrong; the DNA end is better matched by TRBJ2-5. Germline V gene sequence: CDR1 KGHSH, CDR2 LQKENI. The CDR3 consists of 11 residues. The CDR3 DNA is TGTGCCAGCTCATACCAAGAGACCCAGTACTTA. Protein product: CASSYQETQYL.